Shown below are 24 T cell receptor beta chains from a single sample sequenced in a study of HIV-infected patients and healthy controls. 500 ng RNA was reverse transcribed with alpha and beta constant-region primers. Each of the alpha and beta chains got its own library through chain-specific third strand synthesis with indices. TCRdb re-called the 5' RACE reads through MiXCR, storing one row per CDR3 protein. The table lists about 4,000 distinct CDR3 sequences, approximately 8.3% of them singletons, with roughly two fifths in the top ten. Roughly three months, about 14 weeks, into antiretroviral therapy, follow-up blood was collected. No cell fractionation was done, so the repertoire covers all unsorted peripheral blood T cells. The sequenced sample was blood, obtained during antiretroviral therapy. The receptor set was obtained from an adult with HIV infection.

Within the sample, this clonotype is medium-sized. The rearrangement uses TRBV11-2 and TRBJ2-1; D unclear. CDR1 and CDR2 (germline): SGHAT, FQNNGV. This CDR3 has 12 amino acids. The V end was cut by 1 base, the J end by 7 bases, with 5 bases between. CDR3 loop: CASSLGNNEQFF. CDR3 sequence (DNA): TGTGCCAGCAGCTTAGGAAATAATGAGCAGTTCTTC.

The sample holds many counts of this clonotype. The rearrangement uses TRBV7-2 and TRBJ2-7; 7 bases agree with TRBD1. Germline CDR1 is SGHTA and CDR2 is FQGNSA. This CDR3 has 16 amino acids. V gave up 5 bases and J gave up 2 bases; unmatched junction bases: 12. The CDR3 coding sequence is TGTGCCAGCAGCCTAAGAGGACAGGTCTCGGCCTACGAGCAGTACTTC. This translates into CASSLRGQVSAYEQYF.

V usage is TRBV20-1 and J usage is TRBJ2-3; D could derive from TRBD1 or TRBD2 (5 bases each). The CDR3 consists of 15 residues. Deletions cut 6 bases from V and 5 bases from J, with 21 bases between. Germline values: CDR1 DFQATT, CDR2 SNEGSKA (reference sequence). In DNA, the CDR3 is TGCAGTGCCCCCTCTCCGGGAACTAGGGGAGATACGCAGTATTTT. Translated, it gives CSAPSPGTRGDTQYF.

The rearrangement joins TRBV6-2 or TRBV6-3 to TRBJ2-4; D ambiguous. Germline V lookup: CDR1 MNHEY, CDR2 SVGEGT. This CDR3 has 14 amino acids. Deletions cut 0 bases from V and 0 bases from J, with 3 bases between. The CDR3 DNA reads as TGTGCCAGCAGTTACTCCTTAGCCAAAAACATTCAGTACTTC. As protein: CASSYSLAKNIQYF.

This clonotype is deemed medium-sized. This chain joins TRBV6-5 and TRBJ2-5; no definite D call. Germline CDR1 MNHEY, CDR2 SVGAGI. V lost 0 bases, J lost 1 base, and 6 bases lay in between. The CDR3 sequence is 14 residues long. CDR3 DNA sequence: TGTGCCAGCAGTTACTCGCTAACCCAAGAGACCCAGTACTTC. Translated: CASSYSLTQETQYF.

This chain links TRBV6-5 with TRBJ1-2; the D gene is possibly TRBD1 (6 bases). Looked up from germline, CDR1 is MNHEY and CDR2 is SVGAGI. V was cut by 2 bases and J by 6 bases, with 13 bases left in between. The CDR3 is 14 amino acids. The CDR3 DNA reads TGTGCCAGCAGTTACCTAGGGGGATTCGATGGCTACACCTTC. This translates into CASSYLGGFDGYTF.

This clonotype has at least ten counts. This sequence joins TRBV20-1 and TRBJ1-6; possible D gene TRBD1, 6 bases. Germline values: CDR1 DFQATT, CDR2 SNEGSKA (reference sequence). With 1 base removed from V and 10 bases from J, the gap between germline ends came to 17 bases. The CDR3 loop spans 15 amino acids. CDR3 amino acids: CSARARGRGSSPLHF. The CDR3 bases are TGCAGTGCTAGAGCCCGGGGCAGGGGAAGCTCACCCCTCCACTTT.

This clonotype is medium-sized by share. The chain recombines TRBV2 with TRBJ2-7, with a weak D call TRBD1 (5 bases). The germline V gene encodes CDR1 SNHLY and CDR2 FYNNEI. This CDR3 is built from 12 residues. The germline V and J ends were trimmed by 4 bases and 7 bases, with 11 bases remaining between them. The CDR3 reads CASSAQGHEQYF. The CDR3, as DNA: TGTGCCAGCAGTGCGCAGGGTCATGAGCAGTACTTC. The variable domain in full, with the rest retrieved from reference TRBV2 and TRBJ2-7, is EPEVTQTPSHQVTQMGQEVILRCVPISNHLYFYWYRQILGQKVEFLVSFYNNEISEKSEIFDDQFSVERPDGSNFTLKIRSTKLEDSAMYFCASSAQGHEQYFGPGTRLTVT.

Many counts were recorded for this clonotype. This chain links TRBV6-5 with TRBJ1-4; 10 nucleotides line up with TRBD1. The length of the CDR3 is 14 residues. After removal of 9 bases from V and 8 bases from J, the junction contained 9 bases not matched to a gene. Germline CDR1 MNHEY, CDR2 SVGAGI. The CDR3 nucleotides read TGTGCCAGTTCATCCGGGACAGGGGTAGAAAAACTGTTTTTT. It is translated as CASSSGTGVEKLFF.

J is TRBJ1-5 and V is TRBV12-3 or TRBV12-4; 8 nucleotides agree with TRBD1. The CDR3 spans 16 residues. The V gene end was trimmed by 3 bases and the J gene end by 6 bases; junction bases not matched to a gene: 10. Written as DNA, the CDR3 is TGTGCCAGCAGTTTGAGAGGGCCAGGGGGCCCTCAGCCCCAGCATTTT. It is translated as CASSLRGPGGPQPQHF.

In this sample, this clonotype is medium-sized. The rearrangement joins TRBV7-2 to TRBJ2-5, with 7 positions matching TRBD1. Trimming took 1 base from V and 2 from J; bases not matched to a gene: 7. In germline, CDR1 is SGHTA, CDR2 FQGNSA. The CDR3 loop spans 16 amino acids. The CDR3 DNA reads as TGTGCCAGCAGCTTAGGGACAGGTTCCAAACAAGAGACCCAGTACTTC. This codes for CASSLGTGSKQETQYF.

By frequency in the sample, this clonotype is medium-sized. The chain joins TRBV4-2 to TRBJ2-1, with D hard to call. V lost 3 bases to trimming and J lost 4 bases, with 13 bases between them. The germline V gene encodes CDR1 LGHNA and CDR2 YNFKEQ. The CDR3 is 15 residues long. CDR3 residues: CASSQSYEGYNEQFF. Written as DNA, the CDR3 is TGTGCCAGCAGCCAGTCCTATGAAGGGTACAATGAGCAGTTCTTC.

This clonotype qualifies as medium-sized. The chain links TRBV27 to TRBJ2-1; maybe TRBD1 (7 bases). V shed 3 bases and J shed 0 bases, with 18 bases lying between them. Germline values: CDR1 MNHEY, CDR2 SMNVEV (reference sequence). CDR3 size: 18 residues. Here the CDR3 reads CASSFIFGGTASYNEQFF. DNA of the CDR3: TGTGCCAGCAGTTTTATTTTCGGAGGGACAGCCTCCTACAATGAGCAGTTCTTC.

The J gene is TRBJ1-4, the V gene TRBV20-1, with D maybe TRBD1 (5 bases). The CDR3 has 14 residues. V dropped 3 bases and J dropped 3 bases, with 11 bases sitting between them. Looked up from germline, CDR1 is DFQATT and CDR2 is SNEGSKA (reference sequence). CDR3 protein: CSARSGRSNEKLFF. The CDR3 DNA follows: TGCAGTGCTAGGTCAGGGAGGTCTAATGAAAAACTGTTTTTT.

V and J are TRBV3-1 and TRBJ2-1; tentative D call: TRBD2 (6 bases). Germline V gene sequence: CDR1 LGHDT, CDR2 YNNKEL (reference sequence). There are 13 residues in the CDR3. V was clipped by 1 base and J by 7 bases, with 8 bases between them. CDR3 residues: CASSQGLENEQFF. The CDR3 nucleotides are TGTGCCAGCAGCCAAGGACTAGAAAATGAGCAGTTCTTC.

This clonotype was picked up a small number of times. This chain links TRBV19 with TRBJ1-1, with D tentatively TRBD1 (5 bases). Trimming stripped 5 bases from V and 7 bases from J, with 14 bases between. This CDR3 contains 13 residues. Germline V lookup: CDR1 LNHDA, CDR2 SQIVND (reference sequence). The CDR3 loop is CASSPGPVGEAFF. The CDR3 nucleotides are TGTGCCAGTAGTCCGGGGCCCGTAGGTGAAGCTTTCTTT.

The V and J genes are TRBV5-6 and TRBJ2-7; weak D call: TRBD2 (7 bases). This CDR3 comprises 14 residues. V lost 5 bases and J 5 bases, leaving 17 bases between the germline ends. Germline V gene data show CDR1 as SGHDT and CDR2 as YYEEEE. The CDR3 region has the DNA TGTGCCAGCAGACAAAAGGGGGGGATGAACGAGCAGTACTTC. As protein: CASRQKGGMNEQYF.

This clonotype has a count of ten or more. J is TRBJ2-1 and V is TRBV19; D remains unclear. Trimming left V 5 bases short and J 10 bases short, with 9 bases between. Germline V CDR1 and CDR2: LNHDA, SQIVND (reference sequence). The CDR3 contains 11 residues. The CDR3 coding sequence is TGTGCCAGTAGTTTGGCCAGCGAGCAGTTCTTC. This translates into CASSLASEQFF. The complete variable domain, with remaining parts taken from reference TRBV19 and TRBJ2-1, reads DGGITQSPKYLFRKEGQNVTLSCEQNLNHDAMYWYRQDPGQGLRLIYYSQIVNDFQKGDIAEGYSVSREKKESFPLTVTSAQKNPTAFYLCASSLASEQFFGPGTRLTVL.

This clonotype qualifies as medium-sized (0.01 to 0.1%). The CDR3 sequence is CASSQDRAKNIQYF. As DNA, the CDR3 is TGTGCCAGCAGTCAAGACAGGGCCAAAAACATTCAGTACTTC. The chain uses TRBV7-2 and TRBJ2-4, with D possibly TRBD1 on 6 matching bases. Between the trimmed V and J ends, which lost 6 bases and 1 base, there was a span of 10 bases. The length of the CDR3 is 14 residues. Germline assignment: CDR1 SGHTA and CDR2 FQGNSA. Together with reference TRBV7-2 and TRBJ2-4, the CDR3 gives the full variable domain: GAGVSQSPSNKVTEKGKDVELRCDPISGHTALYWYRQSLGQGLEFLIYFQGNSAPDKSGLPSDRFSAERTGGSVSTLTIQRTQQEDSAVYLCASSQDRAKNIQYFGAGTRLSVL.

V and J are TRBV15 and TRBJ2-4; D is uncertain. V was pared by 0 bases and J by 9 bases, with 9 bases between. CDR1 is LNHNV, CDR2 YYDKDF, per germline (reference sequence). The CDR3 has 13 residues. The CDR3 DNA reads TGTGCCACCAGCAGAGAGGAGTCTCCCATTCAGTACTTC. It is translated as CATSREESPIQYF.

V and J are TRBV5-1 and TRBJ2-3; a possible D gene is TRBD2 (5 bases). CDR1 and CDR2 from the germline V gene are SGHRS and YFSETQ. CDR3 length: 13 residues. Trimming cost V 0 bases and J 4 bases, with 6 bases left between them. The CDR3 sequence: CASSLAGSDTQYF. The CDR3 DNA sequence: TGCGCCAGCAGCTTGGCGGGATCAGATACGCAGTATTTT.

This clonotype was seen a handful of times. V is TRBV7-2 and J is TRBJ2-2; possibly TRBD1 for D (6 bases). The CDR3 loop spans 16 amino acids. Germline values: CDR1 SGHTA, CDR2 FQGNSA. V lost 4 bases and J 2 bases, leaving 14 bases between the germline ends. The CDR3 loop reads CASSSGVLVNTGELFF. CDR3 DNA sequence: TGTGCCAGCAGCTCAGGGGTACTGGTTAACACCGGGGAGCTGTTTTTT.

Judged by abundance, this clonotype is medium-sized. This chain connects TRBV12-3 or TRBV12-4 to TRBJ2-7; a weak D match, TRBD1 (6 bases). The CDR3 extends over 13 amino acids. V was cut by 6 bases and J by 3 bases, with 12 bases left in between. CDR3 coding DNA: TGTGCCAGCAGCCGACTGACAGGCTACGAGCAGTACTTC. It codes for CASSRLTGYEQYF.

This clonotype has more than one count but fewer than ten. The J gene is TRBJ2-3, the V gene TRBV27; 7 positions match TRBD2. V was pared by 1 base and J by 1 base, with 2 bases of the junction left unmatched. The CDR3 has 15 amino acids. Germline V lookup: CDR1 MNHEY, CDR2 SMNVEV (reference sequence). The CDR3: CASSLFLAGTDTQYF. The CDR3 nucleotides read TGTGCCAGCAGTTTATTTCTAGCGGGCACAGATACGCAGTATTTT.